These 22 T cell receptor beta chains originate from one sample sequenced in a study of long-term antiretroviral therapy in people with HIV. Samples were assayed with immunoSEQ v3.0 at survey level. Clones were read by immunoSEQ multiplex PCR, and TCRdb kept only the in-frame ones, dropping some. The sample includes approximately 17,000 clones, 88% of them seen just once. The specimen comprised unsorted PBMCs, sampled 0.7 years before starting antiretroviral therapy. These receptors were taken from a man between 50 and 59 years old with HIV.

This clone was seen just once. The gene calls are TRBV19 and TRBJ1-1; D uncertain. CDR1 is LNHDA, CDR2 SQIVND, per germline (reference sequence). Trimming took 4 bases from V and 1 from J, leaving 13 bases between them. This CDR3 is built from 15 residues. The CDR3 protein is CASSTYPTRNTEAFF. The CDR3 nucleotides are TGTGCCAGTAGTACCTACCCAACACGGAACACTGAAGCTTTCTTT.

The chain's CDR3 is CASSPALWSTGELFF. The DNA of the CDR3 is TGTGCCAGCTCACCCGCGTTGTGGAGCACCGGGGAGCTGTTTTTT. The V and J genes are TRBV18 and TRBJ2-2; D call uncertain. V dropped 3 bases and J dropped 4 bases, with 12 bases sitting between them. In germline, CDR1 is KGHSH, CDR2 LQKENI. The CDR3 runs to 15 residues.

V usage is TRBV5-5 and J usage is TRBJ2-7; no definite D call. Per germline, CDR1 SGHKS and CDR2 YYEKEE (reference sequence). Between the trimmed V and J ends, which lost 0 bases and 3 bases, there was a span of 13 bases. The CDR3 loop spans 15 amino acids. The CDR3 loop is CASSLEQRLFYEQYF. The CDR3, as DNA: TGTGCCAGCAGCTTGGAACAGAGACTTTTCTACGAGCAGTACTTC.

This clone was counted a few times. The rearrangement uses TRBV6-5 and TRBJ2-7, with D possibly being TRBD2 (6 bases). Per the germline V gene, CDR1 is MNHEY and CDR2 is SVGAGI. Trimming removed 6 bases from V and 13 bases from J, with 22 bases in between. CDR3 length: 13 residues. CDR3: CASSPGGRGPSYF. CDR3 coding DNA: TGTGCCAGCAGCCCCGGAGGGCGGGGTCCCTCCTACTTC.

This chain connects TRBV29-1 to TRBJ1-2; 8 bases align to TRBD1. Germline loops: CDR1 SQVTM, CDR2 ANQGSEA. V shed 7 bases and J 9 bases; nucleotides not matched to a gene: 10. CDR3 length: 12 amino acids. CDR3 amino acids: CSAGQVYDSYTF. DNA of the CDR3: TGCAGCGCGGGACAGGTCTATGATAGCTACACCTTC.

The CDR3 loop reads CAWSVGGGPDTQYF. The CDR3 region has the DNA TGTGCCTGGAGTGTAGGGGGTGGGCCAGATACGCAGTATTTT. The chain recombines TRBV30 with TRBJ2-3; D is perhaps TRBD1 (6 bases). V lost 0 bases and J lost 4, with 11 bases in between. The CDR3 loop spans 14 amino acids. The V gene's germline CDR1 is GTSNPN and CDR2 SVGIG (reference sequence).

This chain links TRBV4-1 with TRBJ2-7, with 8 nucleotides matching TRBD1. Unmatched junction bases numbered 2, after V lost 1 base and J lost 3 bases. There are 14 residues in the CDR3. The germline CDR1 and CDR2 sequences are MGHRA and YSYEKL. The CDR3 sequence is CASSQGDRFYEQYF. The CDR3 nucleotides read TGCGCCAGCAGCCAAGGGGACAGGTTCTACGAGCAGTACTTC.

This clone has a handful of counts. CDR3 coding DNA: TGTGCCAGCAGCCGTCACGATGGTGGGCAGCCCCAGCATTTT. As protein: CASSRHDGGQPQHF. The chain has TRBV5-4 and TRBJ1-5; D gene unclear. V gave up 4 bases and J gave up 7 bases, with 15 bases separating them. Germline values: CDR1 SGHNT, CDR2 YYREEE (reference sequence). The length of the CDR3 is 14 residues.

The CDR3, as DNA: TGTGCCAGCGCGGGAGGGGGAGGGCAGCCCCAGCATTTT. Translation: CASAGGGGQPQHF. The J gene is TRBJ1-5, the V gene TRBV5-6, with D possibly TRBD1 on 6 matching bases. CDR1 is SGHDT and CDR2 is YYEEEE in the germline V gene. Trimming cost V 7 bases and J 7 bases, with 15 bases left between them. This CDR3 region has 13 residues.

The chain carries TRBV5-1 and TRBJ1-1, with D unclear. Trimming shortened V by 2 bases and J by 8 bases, and 16 bases separated the two germline ends. Germline values: CDR1 SGHRS, CDR2 YFSETQ. The CDR3 sequence is 14 residues long. The CDR3 sequence: CASSFTSDPLEAFF. In DNA form, the CDR3 reads TGCGCCAGCAGCTTCACTTCGGACCCCCTAGAAGCTTTCTTT.

In this sample, this clone turned up once. The chain couples TRBV27 to TRBJ2-3; no clear D gene. V was trimmed by 3 bases and J by 4 bases, leaving 11 bases between them. Germline loops: CDR1 MNHEY, CDR2 SMNVEV (reference sequence). The CDR3 is made up of 14 amino acids. The CDR3 DNA reads as TGTGCCAGCAGTTTTGTGATCTTGGCAGATACGCAGTATTTT. Translating gives CASSFVILADTQYF.

The chain combines TRBV30 with TRBJ1-5, with a tentative D call TRBD1 (5 bases). V was pared by 0 bases and J by 9 bases, with 15 bases between. Germline-derived CDR1 and CDR2 are GTSNPN and SVGIG (reference sequence). CDR3 size: 14 residues. Here the CDR3 DNA reads TGTGCCTGGAGTGTTCCGGGGGGTGGGGGGCCCCAGCATTTT. Translation: CAWSVPGGGGPQHF.

The gene calls are TRBV7-2 and TRBJ2-1, with 8 bases matching TRBD2. The germline V gene has CDR1 SGHTA and CDR2 FQGNSA. The CDR3 is 15 residues long. The V segment lost 2 bases and the J segment 4 bases; nucleotides outside the gene matches: 4. CDR3 coding DNA: TGTGCCAGCAGCTTAAGCGGGGGCAATTACAATGAGCAGTTCTTC. The encoded protein is CASSLSGGNYNEQFF.

The genes are TRBV5-1 and TRBJ2-3; a weak D match, TRBD2 (6 bases). V was trimmed by 0 bases and J by 2 bases, leaving 10 bases between them. CDR3 length: 15 amino acids. CDR1 and CDR2 (germline): SGHRS, YFSETQ. In DNA form, the CDR3 reads TGCGCCAGCAGCTTGGGAATAGCGGTCACAGATACGCAGTATTTT. It specifies CASSLGIAVTDTQYF. Filled out from reference TRBV5-1 and TRBJ2-3, the complete variable domain reads KAGVTQTPRYLIKTRGQQVTLSCSPISGHRSVSWYQQTPGQGLQFLFEYFSETQRNKGNFPGRFSGRQFSNSRSEMNVSTLELGDSALYLCASSLGIAVTDTQYFGPGTRLTVL.

The CDR3 protein is CASSQINTGELFF. CDR3 sequence (DNA): TGTGCCAGCAGTCAAATCAACACCGGGGAGCTGTTTTTT. The V gene is TRBV2, the J gene TRBJ2-2, with D hard to call. The CDR3 is made up of 13 amino acids. Trimming removed 5 bases at V and 2 bases at J, with 6 bases between. Per the germline V gene, CDR1 is SNHLY and CDR2 is FYNNEI. The full variable domain, with the rest looked up from reference TRBV2 and TRBJ2-2, is EPEVTQTPSHQVTQMGQEVILRCVPISNHLYFYWYRQILGQKVEFLVSFYNNEISEKSEIFDDQFSVERPDGSNFTLKIRSTKLEDSAMYFCASSQINTGELFFGEGSRLTVL.

This clone was seen only a few times. V usage is TRBV19 and J usage is TRBJ1-2; D is perhaps TRBD1 (5 bases). Germline V gene lookup returns CDR1 LNHDA and CDR2 SQIVND (reference sequence). The germline V and J ends were trimmed by 10 bases and 5 bases, with 20 bases remaining between them. The CDR3 covers 14 residues. DNA of the CDR3: TGTGCCACCCGACGTGGCAGGGATAATTATGGCTACACCTTC. Amino acid sequence: CATRRGRDNYGYTF.

V gene TRBV5-4 combines with J gene TRBJ2-5; 7 bases match TRBD1. Germline V gene data show CDR1 as SGHNT and CDR2 as YYREEE (reference sequence). Germline trimming cut 3 bases from V and 1 base from J; bases unmatched to any gene: 3. The CDR3 sequence is 14 residues long. The CDR3 is CASSSGGFQETQYF. DNA of the CDR3: TGTGCCAGCAGCTCAGGGGGTTTCCAAGAGACCCAGTACTTC.

Concerning this clone itself: Other DNA sequences in this specimen translate into the identical CDR3. V is TRBV6-5 and J is TRBJ1-1; D gene ambiguous. Trimming pared 4 bases from V and 1 base from J, leaving 7 bases between. This CDR3 comprises 13 residues. Germline CDR1 is MNHEY and CDR2 is SVGAGI. The CDR3 sequence is CASSWIKNTEAFF. CDR3 bases: TGTGCCAGCAGTTGGATTAAGAACACTGAAGCTTTCTTT.

The chain joins TRBV5-4 to TRBJ2-7; 9 nucleotides line up with TRBD2. V shed 0 bases and J 2 bases; nucleotides not matched to a gene: 3. Germline values: CDR1 SGHNT, CDR2 YYREEE (reference sequence). The CDR3 consists of 15 residues. The CDR3 DNA sequence: TGTGCCAGCAGCTTGGTCGCGGGAGGGACCTACGAGCAGTACTTC. This sequence encodes CASSLVAGGTYEQYF.

The gene calls are TRBV5-1 and TRBJ2-7; 7 bases are a match to TRBD2. J lost 3 bases, V lost 7 bases, and 13 bases had no gene match. The CDR3 has 15 amino acids. Germline CDR1 reads SGHRS; CDR2 reads YFSETQ. The CDR3 DNA reads as TGCGCCAGCGGATTAAGCGGGGCGACCCTCTACGAGCAGTACTTC. Translated, it gives CASGLSGATLYEQYF.

In its sample, this clone was seen once. This chain uses TRBV6-1 with TRBJ1-2; the D gene is possibly TRBD1 (5 bases). Per the germline V gene, CDR1 is MNHNS and CDR2 is SASEGT. V lost 4 bases, J lost 7 bases, and 16 bases lay in between. The CDR3 loop spans 14 amino acids. The CDR3 DNA reads TGTGCCAGCAGTGGAGGTCCTCGAGGGACTGGCTACACCTTC. The encoded protein is CASSGGPRGTGYTF.

The V gene is TRBV18, the J gene TRBJ1-1; D may be TRBD1 (6 bases). Germline V gene sequence: CDR1 KGHSH, CDR2 LQKENI. There are 14 residues in the CDR3. Trimming took off 6 bases at V and 1 base at J, with 12 bases between the two ends. The CDR3 nucleotides are TGTGCCAGCTCGCTAGGGACACCGAACACTGAAGCTTTCTTT. It encodes CASSLGTPNTEAFF.